Listed below are T cell receptor beta chains from one sample, sequenced in a study of beta chain features in type 1 diabetes. Profiling relied on immunoSEQ multiplex PCR, and the TCRdb table lists in-frame clones only, not all of them. The profile shows about 180,000 clones, 7.5% to 8.5% of them singletons. The sample taken for sequencing was central memory CD4+ T cells from blood. Every receptor here comes from a man between 18 and 35 years old with type 1 diabetes. CDR3s leave out the opening cysteine and the closing phenylalanine or tryptophan. A D gene is named only where the DNA matches it firmly.

v_call,d_call,j_call,cdr3_aa
TRBV5-4,NA,TRBJ2-1,ASSLGLGISYNEQF
TRBV5-1,NA,TRBJ2-7,ASSLVAGTDEQY
TRBV5-4,NA,TRBJ1-2,ASSPDINYGYT
TRBV6-5,NA,TRBJ2-1,ASSTRARLNEQF
TRBV29-1,NA,TRBJ2-6,SVVLSLSGLSGANVLT
TRBV18,TRBD1,TRBJ2-6,ASHRGRTGANVLT
TRBV9,NA,TRBJ2-1,ASSALALYNEQF
TRBV2,TRBD1,TRBJ1-5,ASRPDRATNQPQH
TRBV7-2,TRBD1,TRBJ2-2,ASSLNRGANTGELF
TRBV9,NA,TRBJ1-3,ASTSGASGNTIY
TRBV2,NA,TRBJ2-1,ASRAVGSYNEQF
TRBV18,TRBD1,TRBJ2-5,ASSPRGRGGSETQY
TRBV28,TRBD1,TRBJ1-2,ASSRTRTGIYGYT
TRBV7-9,TRBD1,TRBJ1-3,ASRPIGQALGDTIY
TRBV30,TRBD2,TRBJ2-1,AWREPSGSHNEQF
TRBV21-1,NA,TRBJ2-5,ASRKGAQY
TRBV10-1,NA,TRBJ2-6,ASKSDSLPSGANVLT
TRBV5-1,NA,TRBJ2-1,ASSLGGGGLGRNEQF
TRBV29-1,NA,TRBJ2-5,SVATRAVPETQY
TRBV29-1,TRBD1,TRBJ1-1,SVVRFPGQGESGTEAF
TRBV29-1,TRBD1,TRBJ2-2,SARTGGSNTGELF
TRBV9,NA,TRBJ1-6,ASSVNWGENSPLH
TRBV6-6,NA,TRBJ2-2,ASASRGQGELF
TRBV30,NA,TRBJ1-5,AWSDRAGGNQPQH
TRBV6-1,TRBD1,TRBJ2-7,ASRRDSSGYEQY
TRBV5-4,TRBD2,TRBJ2-3,ASSTGGLASGYTDTQY
TRBV5-6,NA,TRBJ2-7,ASSLGHRGSYEQY
TRBV30,NA,TRBJ1-2,AFFGLGGYT
TRBV27,TRBD1,TRBJ1-6,ASARTGRDSPLH
TRBV11-2,TRBD1,TRBJ2-5,ASSPRQGFLQETQY
TRBV5-1,NA,TRBJ1-6,ASSLDSHYNSPLH